Below, 20 T cell receptor beta chains from the same sample are listed, as sequenced in a study of vaccination effects on CD4 cells after COVID-19. Within the ViraFEST assay, antigen-specific CD4+ T cells underwent expansion with viral peptide pools prior to sequencing. Cells that had been cultured for about 10 days were the source of isolated CD4+ T cells. Two-dose BNT162b2 or mRNA-1273 vaccination was given to participants. These receptors' targets are unknown. Here immunoSEQ multiplex PCR was the method, and the copy in TCRdb shows in-frame clones only, minus some. The sample includes about 61,000 clones, 60% to 75% of them seen just once. Sample: CD4+ T cells from PBMCs cultured with HCoV-229E spike peptides, taken after COVID-19 vaccination. Source of these receptors: a human donor who received a COVID-19 vaccine.

The chain couples TRBV5-8 to TRBJ2-5; D possibly corresponds to TRBD1 (6 bases). V was pared by 7 bases and J by 3 bases, with 16 bases between. The CDR3 contains 14 residues. Germline assignment: CDR1 SGHTS and CDR2 YDEGEE. The CDR3 is CASSHGQKEETQYF. The DNA of the CDR3 is TGTGCCAGCTCCCACGGACAGAAAGAAGAGACCCAGTACTTC.

The chain couples TRBV19 to TRBJ1-4; D gene ambiguous. CDR3 length equals 11 residues. The V end was cut by 8 bases, the J end by 8 bases, with 9 bases between. Germline V gives CDR1 LNHDA, CDR2 SQIVND (reference sequence). This CDR3 is CASFSREKLFF. The CDR3, as DNA: TGTGCCAGTTTCAGCCGGGAAAAACTGTTTTTT.

The chain recombines TRBV6-5 with TRBJ2-1, with 9 bases aligning to TRBD1. The CDR3 length is 14 residues. V gave up 7 bases and J gave up 8 bases; unmatched junction bases: 9. Germline V gene sequence: CDR1 MNHEY, CDR2 SVGAGI. The CDR3 loop reads CASTKLDRGHEQFF. In DNA, the CDR3 is TGTGCCAGCACCAAACTGGACAGGGGCCATGAGCAGTTCTTC.

This chain uses TRBV10-1 with TRBJ2-5, with D perhaps TRBD1 (5 bases). The germline V and J ends were trimmed by 4 bases and 5 bases, with 14 bases remaining between them. CDR1 and CDR2 from the germline V gene are WNHNN and SYGVQD (reference sequence). The CDR3 contains 14 residues. This CDR3 reads CASSADRQGETQYF. For the CDR3, the DNA is TGCGCCAGCAGTGCCGACAGACAAGGGGAGACCCAGTACTTC.

CDR3 sequence reads: CASSFTSGGTPGGELFF. DNA of the CDR3: TGCGCCAGCAGCTTCACTAGCGGGGGGACCCCAGGGGGGGAGCTGTTTTTT. The chain employs TRBV5-1 and TRBJ2-2; 12 bases are shared with TRBD2. The CDR3 has 17 amino acids. Trimming removed 2 bases from V and 8 bases from J; junction bases left unmatched: 10. The V gene's germline CDR1 is SGHRS and CDR2 YFSETQ. The variable domain in full, with the rest retrieved from reference TRBV5-1 and TRBJ2-2, is KAGVTQTPRYLIKTRGQQVTLSCSPISGHRSVSWYQQTPGQGLQFLFEYFSETQRNKGNFPGRFSGRQFSNSRSEMNVSTLELGDSALYLCASSFTSGGTPGGELFFGEGSRLTVL.

This clone was counted only a few times. The gene calls are TRBV19 and TRBJ1-6; a possible D gene is TRBD1 (5 bases). CDR3 length equals 15 residues. The V and J ends lost 3 bases and 9 bases respectively, with 15 bases between them. CDR1 is LNHDA, CDR2 SQIVND, per germline (reference sequence). The CDR3 sequence is CASSMPGVGSSPLHF. The CDR3, as DNA: TGTGCCAGTAGTATGCCGGGGGTCGGGAGTTCACCCCTCCACTTT. Full variable domain (remainder filled in from reference TRBV19 and TRBJ1-6): DGGITQSPKYLFRKEGQNVTLSCEQNLNHDAMYWYRQDPGQGLRLIYYSQIVNDFQKGDIAEGYSVSREKKESFPLTVTSAQKNPTAFYLCASSMPGVGSSPLHFGNGTRLTVT.

This clone was detected only a few times. V and J are TRBV19 and TRBJ1-2; 10 bases agree with TRBD1. J gave up 0 bases and V 6 bases, and 10 bases lay outside the gene matches. The germline gives CDR1 LNHDA, CDR2 SQIVND (reference sequence). The CDR3 extends over 17 amino acids. CDR3 protein: CASRGGDRGLPNYGYTF. The CDR3, as DNA: TGTGCCAGTAGAGGTGGGGACAGGGGTCTCCCTAACTATGGCTACACCTTC. The full variable domain, completed using reference TRBV19 and TRBJ1-2, is DGGITQSPKYLFRKEGQNVTLSCEQNLNHDAMYWYRQDPGQGLRLIYYSQIVNDFQKGDIAEGYSVSREKKESFPLTVTSAQKNPTAFYLCASRGGDRGLPNYGYTFGSGTRLTVV.

Concerning this clone itself: The germline gene is not matched at one end of the junction; a read error may be the cause. CDR3 DNA: TGTGCCACCAGTGGTTTGGGAGGGACGAACACCGGGGAGCTGTTTTTT. Protein product: CATSGLGGTNTGELFF. The V gene is TRBV24-1, the J gene TRBJ2-2, with 7 bases that match TRBD2. Germline-derived CDR1 and CDR2 are KGHDR and SFDVKD. This CDR3 contains 16 residues.

The J gene is TRBJ1-2, the V gene TRBV5-8; D remains ambiguous. The CDR3 extends over 12 amino acids. The V end lost 2 bases, the J end lost 2 bases, and 4 bases lay between the germline ends. Germline-derived CDR1 and CDR2 are SGHTS and YDEGEE. The CDR3 DNA is TGTGCCAGCAGCTTTAGAAACTATGGCTACACCTTC. Translated: CASSFRNYGYTF.

The genes are TRBV7-9 and TRBJ2-3; D possibly uses TRBD1 or TRBD2 (6 bases each). The germline V gene encodes CDR1 SEHNR and CDR2 FQNEAQ (reference sequence). Trimming took off 6 bases at V and 0 bases at J, with 13 bases between the two ends. The length of the CDR3 is 15 residues. The CDR3 bases are TGTGCCAGCAGTTCCGGGGGCCACAGCACAGATACGCAGTATTTT. This encodes CASSSGGHSTDTQYF.

The chain combines TRBV5-1 with TRBJ2-3, with 10 positions matching TRBD2. The ends lost 0 bases at V and 1 base at J; junction bases unmatched: 5. The CDR3 is made up of 17 amino acids. CDR1 and CDR2 (germline): SGHRS, YFSETQ. CDR3 region: CASSLAALAGGTDTQYF. The CDR3, as DNA: TGCGCCAGCAGCTTGGCCGCCCTAGCGGGGGGCACAGATACGCAGTATTTT.

This chain joins TRBV12-5 and TRBJ1-2; D is undetermined. V was cut by 5 bases and J by 3 bases, with 13 bases left in between. Germline V gene data show CDR1 as LGHNT and CDR2 as FRNRAP. CDR3 length: 14 residues. The CDR3 loop is CASGPGGPHYGYTF. The CDR3 DNA sequence: TGTGCTAGTGGTCCGGGAGGGCCCCACTATGGCTACACCTTC.

This clone was counted a single time. V is TRBV9 and J is TRBJ2-3; 7 nucleotides match TRBD1. V shed 1 base and J 4 bases; nucleotides not matched to a gene: 3. The germline V gene encodes CDR1 SGDLS and CDR2 YYNGEE. This CDR3 is 14 amino acids long. The CDR3 spells CASSVHRGPDTQYF. CDR3 nucleotide sequence: TGTGCCAGCAGCGTACACAGGGGCCCAGATACGCAGTATTTT. The full variable domain, with the rest looked up from reference TRBV9 and TRBJ2-3, is DSGVTQTPKHLITATGQRVTLRCSPRSGDLSVYWYQQSLDQGLQFLIQYYNGEERAKGNILERFSAQQFPDLHSELNLSSLELGDSALYFCASSVHRGPDTQYFGPGTRLTVL.

The chain links TRBV7-9 to TRBJ2-1; no definite D call. The CDR3 sequence is 13 residues long. Germline-derived CDR1 and CDR2 are SEHNR and FQNEAQ (reference sequence). The germline V and J ends were trimmed by 5 bases and 2 bases, with 7 bases remaining between them. CDR3 coding DNA: TGTGCCAGCAGCCTGGGAACCTACAATGAGCAGTTCTTC. It encodes CASSLGTYNEQFF.

In this sample, this clone turned up a few times. CDR3 bases: TGTGCCAGCAGTTTCAGGACCACCGGGGAGCTGTTTTTT. It codes for CASSFRTTGELFF. J is TRBJ2-2 and V is TRBV2; D not resolved. Trimming stripped 5 bases from V and 4 bases from J, with 8 bases between. Germline-derived CDR1 and CDR2 are SNHLY and FYNNEI. The CDR3 extends over 13 amino acids. Together with reference TRBV2 and TRBJ2-2, the CDR3 gives the full variable domain: EPEVTQTPSHQVTQMGQEVILRCVPISNHLYFYWYRQILGQKVEFLVSFYNNEISEKSEIFDDQFSVERPDGSNFTLKIRSTKLEDSAMYFCASSFRTTGELFFGEGSRLTVL.

This chain uses TRBV6-5 with TRBJ1-6; weak D call: TRBD1 (6 bases). Between the trimmed V and J ends, which lost 2 bases and 8 bases, there was a span of 16 bases. The CDR3 extends over 16 amino acids. The germline V gene encodes CDR1 MNHEY and CDR2 SVGAGI. This chain's CDR3 is CASSYRPGAADSPLHF. The CDR3 nucleotides are TGTGCCAGCAGTTACCGCCCGGGGGCCGCGGATTCACCCCTCCACTTT.

V gene TRBV20-1 combines with J gene TRBJ1-2; the match to TRBD1 covers 7 bases. The CDR3 loop spans 16 amino acids. Germline CDR1 and CDR2: DFQATT and SNEGSKA (reference sequence). The junction had 10 bases not matched to a gene; V was cut back by 3 bases and J by 0 bases. The DNA of the CDR3 is TGCAGTGCTAGTAGGACAGGAGATGTGGCTAACTATGGCTACACCTTC. Amino acid sequence: CSASRTGDVANYGYTF.

The gene calls are TRBV9 and TRBJ1-2; weak D call: TRBD1 (5 bases). This CDR3 region has 15 residues. Between the trimmed V and J ends, which lost 6 bases and 4 bases, there was a span of 19 bases. Germline V gene lookup returns CDR1 SGDLS and CDR2 YYNGEE. CDR3 sequence: CASTPRWGTGYGYTF. CDR3 bases: TGTGCCAGCACCCCAAGGTGGGGGACTGGCTATGGCTACACCTTC.

This chain connects TRBV6-5 to TRBJ1-6, with D uncertain. The CDR3 is 16 amino acids. Germline values: CDR1 MNHEY, CDR2 SVGAGI. Trimming removed 3 bases at V and 9 bases at J, with 18 bases between. The CDR3 DNA is TGTGCCAGCAGTTATAGATTTGGTTTCGGGCGTTCACCCCTCCACTTT. Translated, it gives CASSYRFGFGRSPLHF.

This chain uses TRBV6-5 with TRBJ2-3; possibly TRBD1 for D (7 bases). Deletions cut 5 bases from V and 2 bases from J, with 14 bases between. Germline CDR1 MNHEY, CDR2 SVGAGI. The CDR3 is 15 residues long. Written as DNA, the CDR3 is TGTGCCAGCAGTCGGGCGGGACAGCCCACAGATACGCAGTATTTT. It translates to CASSRAGQPTDTQYF.